The 9 T cell receptor beta chains given below trace back to one sample, sequenced in a study of beta chain features in type 1 diabetes. Investigators reverse transcribed all isolated RNA, so they sequenced expressed TCRB transcripts. The protocol was immunoSEQ multiplex PCR, while the TCRdb copy is restricted to in-frame clones and leaves out a portion. The sample consists of some 900,000 clones, 17% of them appearing once. Specimen: naive CD4+ T cells from blood. The receptors derive from a woman aged 18 to 35 in good health.

This clone was picked up a small number of times. V gene TRBV11-2 combines with J gene TRBJ2-2, with TRBD1 as a possible D gene (5 bases). Germline V gene lookup returns CDR1 SGHAT and CDR2 FQNNGV. This CDR3 contains 15 residues. V gave up 4 bases and J gave up 6 bases, with 15 bases separating them. The CDR3 here is CASSSPGIFAGELFF. CDR3 DNA: TGTGCCAGCAGCTCCCCAGGGATCTTTGCCGGGGAGCTGTTTTTT.

This chain links TRBV18 with TRBJ2-1, with no clear D. Germline lookup yields CDR1 KGHSH and CDR2 LQKENI. Trimming cost V 4 bases and J 3 bases, with 13 bases left between them. This CDR3 contains 15 residues. The CDR3 here is CASSRLVLDYNEQFF. The CDR3, as DNA: TGTGCCAGCTCACGACTCGTATTGGACTACAATGAGCAGTTCTTC.

This clone has only a few counts. The chain uses TRBV7-6 and TRBJ2-1; TRBD2 matches at 12 bases. CDR1 SGHVS and CDR2 FNYEAQ come from the germline V gene. V was clipped by 4 bases and J by 3 bases; unmatched bases: 16. This CDR3 comprises 20 residues. CDR3 DNA sequence: TGTGCCAGCAGCTACAAGACTAGCGGGAGATGGCTGAGTGGCTACAATGAGCAGTTCTTC. It codes for CASSYKTSGRWLSGYNEQFF.

In the case of this clone: Other DNA sequences in the sample encode the same CDR3. This chain connects TRBV27 to TRBJ2-7; D is unclear. Germline loops: CDR1 MNHEY, CDR2 SMNVEV (reference sequence). This CDR3 comprises 13 residues. V shed 2 bases and J shed 0 bases, with 5 bases lying between them. The CDR3: CASSLRPSYEQYF. CDR3 DNA sequence: TGTGCCAGCAGTTTACGCCCCTCCTACGAGCAGTACTTC.

This chain links TRBV29-1 with TRBJ1-2, with TRBD1 matching 10 bases. CDR3 length: 13 residues. After removal of 2 bases from V and 7 bases from J, the junction contained 4 bases not matched to a gene. Germline lookup yields CDR1 SQVTM and CDR2 ANQGSEA. CDR3 DNA: TGCAGCGTTGAATCAGGGACAGGGGCTGGCTACACCTTC. It specifies CSVESGTGAGYTF.

The rearrangement uses TRBV4-2 and TRBJ2-1; D is unclear. The CDR3 runs 16 residues. Per the germline V gene, CDR1 is LGHNA and CDR2 is YNFKEQ. V lost 0 bases and J lost 1, with 10 bases in between. The CDR3 reads CASSQDTSRSYNEQFF. CDR3 nucleotides: TGTGCCAGCAGCCAAGATACGTCTCGGTCCTACAATGAGCAGTTCTTC.

This clone was found a few times. The V gene is TRBV10-3, the J gene TRBJ1-3; TRBD1 is a possible D gene (5 bases). The germline gives CDR1 ENHRY, CDR2 SYGVKD. The CDR3 has 14 amino acids. Trimming removed 10 bases from V and 0 bases from J, with 13 bases in between. The DNA of the CDR3 is TGTGCCACCGGCGCAGGGCTCTCTGGAAACACCATATATTTT. It codes for CATGAGLSGNTIYF.

Concerning this clone: The junction does not match germline at one end; this may be a read error. The CDR3 spells CASSLAPGLEGTDTQYF. As DNA, the CDR3 is TGTGCTAGCAGCCTCGCGCCGGGACTAGAAGGCACAGATACGCAGTATTTT. The rearrangement uses TRBV7-7 and TRBJ2-3; 8 nucleotides align to TRBD2. The CDR3 loop spans 17 amino acids. Germline CDR1 is SSHAT and CDR2 is FNYEAQ (reference sequence). The full variable domain, with the rest looked up from reference TRBV7-7 and TRBJ2-3, is GAGVSQSPRYKVTKRGQDVTLRCDPISSHATLYWYQQALGQGPEFLTYFNYEAQPDKSGLPSDRFSAERPEGSISTLTIQRTEQRDSAMYRCASSLAPGLEGTDTQYFGPGTRLTVL.

A few counts support this clone. CDR3 nucleotides: TGTGCCAGCAGCGGGCCGGCCCAGGGAACTGGGGCCAACGTCCTGACTTTC. This encodes CASSGPAQGTGANVLTF. V is TRBV11-2 and J is TRBJ2-6; D perhaps matches TRBD1 (5 bases). Germline-derived CDR1 and CDR2 are SGHAT and FQNNGV. V lost 5 bases and J 2 bases, leaving 16 bases between the germline ends. The CDR3 has 17 residues.